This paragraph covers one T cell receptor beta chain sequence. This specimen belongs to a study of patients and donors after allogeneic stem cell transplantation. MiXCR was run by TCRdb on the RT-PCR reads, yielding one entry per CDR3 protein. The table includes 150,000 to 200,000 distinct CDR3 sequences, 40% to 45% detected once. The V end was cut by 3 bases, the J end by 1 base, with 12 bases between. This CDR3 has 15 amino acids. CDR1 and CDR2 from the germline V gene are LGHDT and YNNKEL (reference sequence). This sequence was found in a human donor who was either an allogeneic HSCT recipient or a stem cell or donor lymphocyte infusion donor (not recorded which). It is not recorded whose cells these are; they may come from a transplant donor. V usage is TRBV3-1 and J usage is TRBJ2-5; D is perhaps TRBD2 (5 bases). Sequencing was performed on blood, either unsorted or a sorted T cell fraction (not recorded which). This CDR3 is CASSQIGLVQETQYF. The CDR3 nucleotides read TGTGCCAGCAGCCAGATTGGACTGGTCCAAGAGACCCAGTACTTC.